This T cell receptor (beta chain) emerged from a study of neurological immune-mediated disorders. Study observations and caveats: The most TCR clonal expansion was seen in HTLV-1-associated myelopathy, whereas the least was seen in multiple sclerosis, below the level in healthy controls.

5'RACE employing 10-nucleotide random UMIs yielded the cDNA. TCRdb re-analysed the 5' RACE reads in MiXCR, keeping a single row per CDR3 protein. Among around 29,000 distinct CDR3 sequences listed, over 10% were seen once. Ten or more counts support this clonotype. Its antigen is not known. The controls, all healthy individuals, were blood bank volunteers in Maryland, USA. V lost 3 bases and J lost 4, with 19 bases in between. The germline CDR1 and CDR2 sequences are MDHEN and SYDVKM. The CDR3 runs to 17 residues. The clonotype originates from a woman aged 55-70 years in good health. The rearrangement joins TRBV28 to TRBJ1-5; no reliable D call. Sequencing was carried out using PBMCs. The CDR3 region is CASSLGGSARGNQPQHF. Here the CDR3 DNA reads TGTGCCAGCAGTTTGGGAGGGTCCGCTCGCGGGAATCAGCCCCAGCATTTT.